This TCR beta chain was captured by sequencing in a study of T cells after yellow fever vaccination (dated by TCRdb to between 2019 and 2020). Regarding the complete study: The SMART-Seq v4 Ultra Low Input RNA kit was used to prepare libraries from fractions with low cell numbers. Two healthy male donors, one aged 18 to 30 and one aged 30 to 40 years, made up the cohort. To follow T-cell clones before and after both primary and booster YFV17D yellow fever vaccination, bulk TCR alpha and beta repertoires underwent longitudinal sequencing. Blood was drawn at multiple timepoints before and after primary and secondary immunization, with bulk PBMC replicates and cell subsets isolated. The paper's findings and limits, for the study overall: After the booster, most clones that had expanded after primary vaccination were detected again (around 97% of CD4 and 88% of CD8), suggesting broad maintenance of memory. A small fraction of clonotypes showed up in both the CD4 and CD8 compartments, probably as a result of convergent recombination. Compared with the primary T-cell response, the secondary T-cell response was faster but weaker, reaching its peak on day 5 rather than on day 15. Because abundant contaminating clonotypes from the bulk population could be contained in FACS-sorted repertoires, computational filtering was required. Because only a couple of donors were included in the study, the extent to which the findings can be generalized is limited.

The intended sense of this specimen's treatment or condition label: live attenuated yellow fever vaccine strain. At each blood-draw timepoint, two biological replicates of bulk PBMCs were obtained. PBMCs were isolated from peripheral blood using a standard Ficoll-Paque protocol. RNA was extracted with TriZol from bulk PBMCs, CD4 and CD8 fractions, and dextramer-positive and dextramer-negative fractions. CDR1 SGHDT and CDR2 YYEEEE were looked up in the germline V gene. Relative to germline, V is missing 2 bases and J is missing 4 bases, with 11 bases of the junction outside any gene match. Taken from cysteine to phenylalanine, the CDR3 has 17 residues. CDR3 DNA is the only sequence kept; it has 51 bases, read in frame from the first base. This clonotype has a count of ten or more. It has no known antigen specificity. No much larger clone is present one base from it, and per-base qualities are unavailable.

TCR cDNA was synthesized by 5'RACE template switching, through which a universal primer site and unique molecular identifiers were introduced. Priming of cDNA synthesis was performed from both the TCR alpha and TCR beta constant segments. Library amplification involved two PCR steps, and the second step added sample barcodes and sequencing adapters. Sequencing of libraries was performed on Illumina HiSeq 2500 (2x100 bp) or NovaSeq (2x150 bp). Turning to the authors' computational methods: Demultiplexing of reads and collapsing into UMI consensus sequences were performed with MIGEC, and V(D)J alignment was carried out with MiXCR. Clonotypes responding to the vaccine were identified with edgeR on replicate PBMC samples, with the criteria of FDR below 0.01 and a log2 fold change above 5 up to day 15. CD4 or CD8 identity was assigned to each bulk clonotype according to whether the clonotype was present at higher abundance in the sequenced CD4 repertoire or the sequenced CD8 repertoire. The public reads were reanalyzed by TCRdb: fastp trimming at Q25, MiXCR alignment, in-frame beta chains only. When rows share a CDR3 protein, they turn into one entry using the most common DNA and genes. None of the V and J calls come from the authors' own analysis; TCRdb made them. The sample table shows roughly 310,000 distinct CDR3 sequences, and roughly 8.7% are seen once. The ten largest make up roughly 17% of the sample.

The receptor's source is a man between 18 and 35 years old who received the YFV17D yellow fever vaccine. The sequence links TRBV5-6 to TRBJ2-5, with 10 middle bases fitting TRBD2. The sequences come from PBMCs, collected on the day of the first yellow fever vaccination. The sequence in DNA is TGTGCCAGCAGCTTCGTCCAGGGGACTAGCGCCGGAGAGACCCAGTACTTC. It specifies CASSFVQGTSAGETQYF.